This TCR beta chain is from a study of cytomegalovirus exposure and HLA in healthy donors. Overall study findings and caveats: As confirmed in vitro, three CMV-associated chains were specific for CMV antigens. Highest at DRB1 and lowest at HLA-C, TCR association rates differed among HLA loci in a later analysis. Sequencing artifact likely explains a cluster of highly shared sequence variants. A classifier reportedly called cytomegalovirus status with high sensitivity and specificity.

The study ran its PCR with 60 Vbeta and 13 Jbeta primers. Here immunoSEQ multiplex PCR was the method, and the copy in TCRdb shows in-frame clones only, minus some. The sample carries roughly 140,000 clones, about 70% recorded once. Germline V gives CDR1 SGDLS, CDR2 YYNGEE. The J segment lost 10 bases and the V segment lost 4 bases, leaving 8 bases of the junction unmatched. This CDR3 region has 14 residues. About this clone itself: The antigen is not known.

Material for sequencing was PBMCs. The chain joins TRBV9 to TRBJ1-6; TRBD1 agrees at 7 bases. The source is a man between 18 and 35 years old in good health and CMV-seronegative. The CDR3 DNA reads as TGTGCCAGCAGCTCCGGGACAGTCGCCTCACCCCTCCACTTT. Protein sequence: CASSSGTVASPLHF.